This TCR beta chain was sequenced during a study of blood T cells in healthy people across ages. The CDR3 has 12 amino acids. J lost 5 bases, V lost 6 bases, and 3 bases had no gene match. Per germline, CDR1 SGHTA and CDR2 FQGNSA. This clonotype was counted ten times or more. A second roughly 6 to 12 cycle PCR used barcoded and J-beta primers. TCRdb re-derived calls from the 5' RACE reads in MiXCR, one entry per CDR3 protein. The profile shows some 940,000 distinct CDR3 sequences, almost 30% of them singletons. These data were also reused for a study on T cells of mothers and their children. From that report: Mothers yielded over 10 million CDR3 reads, children some 2.9 million each.

Sequencing was done on a sample of blood. The gene calls are TRBV7-2 and TRBJ1-2, with TRBD1 matching over 7 bases. The sequence was collected from a woman aged 40 to 55 in good health. This chain's CDR3 is CASSSQGYGYTF. The CDR3 DNA sequence: TGTGCCAGCAGTTCACAGGGGTATGGCTACACCTTC. The whole variable domain, remainder taken from reference TRBV7-2 and TRBJ1-2, is GAGVSQSPSNKVTEKGKDVELRCDPISGHTALYWYRQSLGQGLEFLIYFQGNSAPDKSGLPSDRFSAERTGGSVSTLTIQRTQQEDSAVYLCASSSQGYGYTFGSGTRLTVV.